Listed below are T cell receptor beta chains from one sample, sequenced in a study of CD8 T cells in Susac syndrome. TCRdb re-called the immunoSEQ multiplex PCR reads with MiXCR, one entry per CDR3 protein. The sample includes about 73,000 distinct CDR3 sequences, over 85% of them seen just once. Specimen: CD8+ T cells from PBMCs. The source of these receptors is a human donor with multiple sclerosis. CDR3s include the opening cysteine and the closing phenylalanine or tryptophan. A D gene is named only where the DNA matches it firmly. Only part of the rows carry a size: once, few, many, or a class if the clone is expanded.

v_call	clone_size	j_call	d_call	cdr3_nt	cdr3_aa
TRBV6-1	-	TRBJ2-2	-	TGTGCCAGCAGTCCTTATAGCGGCCTGAACACCGGGGAGCTGTTTTTT	CASSPYSGLNTGELFF
TRBV6-2/TRBV6-3	-	TRBJ2-3	TRBD1	TGTGCCAGCAGCCCTTTAGGGGGCGCAGATACGCAGTATTTT	CASSPLGGADTQYF
TRBV2	-	TRBJ2-7	TRBD1	TGTGCCAGCAGTGATACCGGGACAGGGGAGGCGTACGAGCAGTACTTC	CASSDTGTGEAYEQYF
TRBV10-3	-	TRBJ2-2	TRBD2	TGTGCCATCAGTGAGGAGGGAGCGGGAGAAAGGAAAGCCGGGGAGCTGTTTTTT	CAISEEGAGERKAGELFF
TRBV5-1	-	TRBJ1-1	-	TGCGCCAGCAAACCGACGGACATGAACACTGAAGCTTTCTTT	CASKPTDMNTEAFF
TRBV15	-	TRBJ2-7	TRBD2	TGTGCCACCCATAGCGGGGGGGCACCCTACGAGCAGTACTTC	CATHSGGAPYEQYF
TRBV4-1	-	TRBJ2-1	-	TGCGCCAGCAGCCCCCCTGGGGAATCCTCCTACAATGAGCAGTTCTTC	CASSPPGESSYNEQFF
TRBV6-5	-	TRBJ2-1	-	TGTGCCAGCTCCCCGGGTTTCTCCTACAATGAGCAGTTCTTC	CASSPGFSYNEQFF
TRBV27	-	TRBJ2-1	TRBD1	TGTGCCAGCAGTCTAACAGGGGGCAGGAATGAGCAGTTCTTC	CASSLTGGRNEQFF
TRBV19	-	TRBJ1-1	-	TGTGCCAGTAGTATAAAGGGAATGAACACTGAAGCTTTCTTT	CASSIKGMNTEAFF
TRBV29-1	-	TRBJ1-2	-	TGCAGCGTTGACGTCTCCCGGGTCTATGGCTACACCTTC	CSVDVSRVYGYTF
TRBV10-3	-	TRBJ2-5	TRBD2	TGTGCCATCAGTGAGTCGGGAGGGGAGCGGGAGACCCAGTACTTC	CAISESGGERETQYF
TRBV5-4	-	TRBJ2-4	-	TGTGCCAGCAGCTTGGGGGAGGCCAAAAACATTCAGTACTTC	CASSLGEAKNIQYF
TRBV20-1	-	TRBJ2-7	TRBD1	TGCAGTGCGAGCTGGGACAGTAACTACGAGCAGTACTTC	CSASWDSNYEQYF
TRBV15	-	TRBJ1-1	-	TGTGCCACCAGCACCGCCTTGAGCACTGAAGCTTTCTTT	CATSTALSTEAFF
TRBV29-1	-	TRBJ2-1	-	TGCAGCGTTCGAAGGAATGAGCAGTTCTTC	CSVRRNEQFF
TRBV4-3	-	TRBJ2-5	-	TGCGCCAGCAGCCAATCGGGGAACCAAGAGACCCAGTACTTC	CASSQSGNQETQYF
TRBV6-1	-	TRBJ2-7	TRBD1	TGTGCCAGTACGACAGGGGACCGCTACGAGCAGTACTTC	CASTTGDRYEQYF
TRBV12-3/TRBV12-4	-	TRBJ1-2	-	TGTGCCAGCCGTTGGGCAGGGCCGAGCTATGGCTACACCTTC	CASRWAGPSYGYTF
TRBV27	-	TRBJ2-7	-	TGTGCCAGCAGTCCAGGGGCGGACGCCTTAGGGGAGCAGTACTTC	CASSPGADALGEQYF
TRBV6-5	-	TRBJ1-1	-	TGTGCCAGCAGTTACTCTCCCGGGGCGAACACTGAAGCTTTCTTT	CASSYSPGANTEAFF
TRBV7-3	-	TRBJ2-3	TRBD2	TGTGCCAGCAGCTCTAGCGGGGGGGCCGCAGATACGCAGTATTTT	CASSSSGGAADTQYF
TRBV6-6	-	TRBJ1-2	-	TGTGCCAGCAGTTACCGGGGGCGGGAATATGGCTACACCTTC	CASSYRGREYGYTF
TRBV20-1	-	TRBJ2-5	-	TGCAGTGCTAGGTCCCGGGACTGGGGGGAGACCCAGTACTTC	CSARSRDWGETQYF
TRBV5-6	few	TRBJ2-7	TRBD2	TGTGCCAGCAGCGACGGGCTAGCGGGGGCCTCCTACGAGCAGTACTTC	CASSDGLAGASYEQYF
TRBV27	once	TRBJ2-7	-	TGTGCCAGCAGTTTTGCGGACCGCTCAGCCTACGAGCAGTACTTC	CASSFADRSAYEQYF
TRBV27	-	TRBJ1-2	TRBD1	TGTGCCAGCAGCCTACAGGGGGCCTCTAGCTACACCTTC	CASSLQGASSYTF
TRBV19	-	TRBJ1-6	-	TGTGCCAGTAGTATAGGCCCTCTACAAAACCTCCCTCGGAATTCACCCCTCCACTTT	CASSIGPLQNLPRNSPLHF
TRBV6-5	-	TRBJ2-7	-	TGTGCCAGCAGTACCAACCCTGCCTACGAGCAGTACTTC	CASSTNPAYEQYF
TRBV29-1	-	TRBJ1-1	-	TGCAGCGTCCCGGGGGCCTCTGAAGCTTTCTTT	CSVPGASEAFF
TRBV30	-	TRBJ1-5	TRBD1	TGTGCCTGGAGTCCGGGACAGGGGTCCCAGCCCCAGCATTTT	CAWSPGQGSQPQHF
TRBV7-9	-	TRBJ1-4	-	TGTGCCAGCAGCTTATCCGGGGTGAATGAAAAACTGTTTTTT	CASSLSGVNEKLFF
TRBV14	-	TRBJ2-7	TRBD1	TGTGCCAGCAGCCACCCGGGACAGCTCTACGAGCAGTACTTC	CASSHPGQLYEQYF
TRBV3-1	-	TRBJ2-7	TRBD2	TGTGCCAGCAGTCACCGTTCTAGCGGGGGGGCCTTTGGTTACGAGCAGTACTTC	CASSHRSSGGAFGYEQYF